One and the same sample provided the 21 T cell receptor beta chains below, sequenced in a study of blood T cell repertoires in COVID-19 (dated by TCRdb to about 2020). The library was prepared using the immunoSEQ multiplex PCR assay. In TCRdb, the immuneACCESS table is reduced to in-frame sequences with V and J assigned. These tables do not hold every clone; where another copy was compared, an unresolved V gene accounts for under half, and the others remain unexplained. Here the sample has hundreds of thousands of clones; 80% to 90% occur a single time. Roughly 1.4% of the sample is in the top ten clones. The source material was peripheral blood. The receptors were sampled from a woman aged 30 to 39 with active or convalescent COVID-19.

This chain joins TRBV24-1 and TRBJ2-7; tentative D call: TRBD1 (5 bases). The V end was cut by 3 bases, the J end by 2 bases, with 16 bases between. The CDR3 covers 16 residues. CDR1 is KGHDR, CDR2 SFDVKD, per germline. The CDR3 nucleotides are TGTGCCACCAGTGATCCCGAGACAGAAGGAGCCTACGAGCAGTACTTC. It specifies CATSDPETEGAYEQYF.

In this sample, this clone turned up once. This chain joins TRBV2 and TRBJ2-7; 10 bases fit TRBD1. The CDR3 length is 14 residues. J was trimmed by 4 bases and V by 5 bases; bases with no gene match: 5. Germline values: CDR1 SNHLY, CDR2 FYNNEI. The chain's CDR3 is CASSTTGGRYEQYF. In nucleotides, the CDR3 is TGTGCCAGCAGTACGACAGGGGGCAGATACGAGCAGTACTTC.

The chain combines TRBV9 with TRBJ1-1; TRBD1 might be the D (6 bases). The V gene's germline CDR1 is SGDLS and CDR2 YYNGEE. Trimming removed 3 bases at V and 5 bases at J, with 14 bases between. The CDR3 contains 14 residues. The CDR3 loop reads CASSAGGTLTEAFF. The CDR3 DNA reads TGTGCCAGCAGCGCGGGGGGGACACTTACTGAAGCTTTCTTT.

About this clone itself: Other DNA variants within this sample encode the same CDR3. This rearrangement joins TRBV12-3 or TRBV12-4 to TRBJ1-1; 7 bases align to TRBD1. This CDR3 spans 11 amino acids. V lost 6 bases, J lost 7 bases, and 2 bases stayed unmatched. The CDR3 protein is CASSRTGEAFF. The DNA of the CDR3 is TGTGCCAGCAGCCGGACAGGTGAAGCTTTCTTT.

The chain joins TRBV19 to TRBJ1-6, with 7 bases matching TRBD1. With V trimmed by 7 bases and J by 0 bases, 3 bases remained unmatched. This CDR3 is built from 15 residues. Germline CDR1 and CDR2: LNHDA and SQIVND (reference sequence). The CDR3 DNA is TGTGCCAGTAAGGACAGGAGCTCCTATAATTCACCCCTCCACTTT. It specifies CASKDRSSYNSPLHF.

This clone was recorded once. The V gene is TRBV6-5, the J gene TRBJ2-3, with TRBD1 identical over 9 bases. The CDR3 contains 14 residues. The V and J ends lost 6 bases and 4 bases, in that order; junction bases with no gene match: 5. From germline, CDR1 is MNHEY and CDR2 SVGAGI. Written as DNA, the CDR3 is TGTGCCAGCAGCTCGGGACAGGGCCCAGATACGCAGTATTTT. Protein sequence: CASSSGQGPDTQYF.

This chain uses TRBV2 with TRBJ1-1, with a possible D match to TRBD1 (6 bases). Germline V gene data show CDR1 as SNHLY and CDR2 as FYNNEI. Trimming took off 8 bases at V and 1 base at J, with 8 bases between the two ends. The CDR3 contains 12 residues. This CDR3 is CASGGQNTEAFF. DNA of the CDR3: TGTGCCAGCGGGGGACAGAACACTGAAGCTTTCTTT.

This clone was picked up a small number of times. This sample also contains other DNA sequences that code for the same CDR3. This chain connects TRBV29-1 to TRBJ2-1; the D gene is possibly TRBD2 (5 bases). The CDR3 is 11 residues long. Per germline, CDR1 SQVTM and CDR2 ANQGSEA. Between the trimmed V and J ends, which lost 3 bases and 7 bases, there was a span of 7 bases. CDR3 region: CSVDRGNEQFF. CDR3 DNA sequence: TGCAGCGTTGATCGGGGTAATGAGCAGTTCTTC.

The genes are TRBV9 and TRBJ2-1; D is possibly TRBD2 (6 bases). This CDR3 is built from 13 residues. Trimming took 0 bases from V and 8 from J, leaving 9 bases between them. Germline V gene lookup returns CDR1 SGDLS and CDR2 YYNGEE. CDR3 region: CASSVATGDEQFF. The DNA for the CDR3 is TGTGCCAGCAGCGTAGCTACGGGGGATGAGCAGTTCTTC.

CDR3 residues: CASSQDKLSSSTDTQYF. DNA of the CDR3: TGTGCCAGCAGCCAAGATAAGCTTTCCTCTAGCACAGATACGCAGTATTTT. The chain joins TRBV4-2 to TRBJ2-3; D ambiguous. The CDR3 runs 17 residues. V lost 0 bases and J lost 0, with 13 bases in between. Looked up from germline, CDR1 is LGHNA and CDR2 is YNFKEQ.

This clone was recorded a few times. The J gene is TRBJ2-7, the V gene TRBV29-1; 13 bases agree with TRBD2. Germline values: CDR1 SQVTM, CDR2 ANQGSEA. J gave up 5 bases and V 4 bases, and 5 bases lay outside the gene matches. CDR3 length: 14 residues. CDR3 nucleotides: TGCAGCGTTGGACTAGCGGGGGGCAGCGACGAGCAGTACTTC. Amino acids: CSVGLAGGSDEQYF.

The V and J genes are TRBV27 and TRBJ2-7; 10 nucleotides line up with TRBD1. With V trimmed by 4 bases and J by 5 bases, 5 bases remained unmatched. The CDR3 is made up of 14 amino acids. Germline V lookup: CDR1 MNHEY, CDR2 SMNVEV (reference sequence). Here the CDR3 reads CASSSRDRGHEQYF. Here the CDR3 DNA reads TGTGCCAGCAGTTCGAGGGACAGGGGCCACGAGCAGTACTTC.

The rearrangement links TRBV28 to TRBJ2-7, with 11 bases aligning to TRBD1. In germline, CDR1 is MDHEN, CDR2 SYDVKM. V dropped 5 bases and J dropped 4; count of bases not matched to a gene: 7. The CDR3 runs to 15 residues. Here the CDR3 reads CASSIRDRGLYEQYF. DNA for the CDR3: TGTGCCAGCAGTATCCGGGACAGGGGGTTATACGAGCAGTACTTC.

The genes are TRBV7-9 and TRBJ2-1; 10 bases match TRBD1. V dropped 6 bases and J dropped 4; count of bases not matched to a gene: 3. Germline V gene sequence: CDR1 SEHNR, CDR2 FQNEAQ (reference sequence). This CDR3 is 14 amino acids long. The CDR3 nucleotides read TGTGCCAGCAGAGGACAGGGGGTTTACAATGAGCAGTTCTTC. Translating it yields CASRGQGVYNEQFF.

This chain uses TRBV5-4 with TRBJ1-3; TRBD1 matches 9 bases. The V gene's germline CDR1 is SGHNT and CDR2 YYREEE (reference sequence). CDR3 length: 16 amino acids. With 3 bases clipped from V and 1 base from J, the junction kept 5 bases outside the gene matches. The CDR3 DNA is TGTGCCAGCAGCTCGGGACAGGGAATTTCTGGAAACACCATATATTTT. It yields the protein CASSSGQGISGNTIYF.

The rearrangement uses TRBV15 and TRBJ2-7; possibly TRBD2 for D (6 bases). Per germline, CDR1 LNHNV and CDR2 YYDKDF (reference sequence). Trimming left V 5 bases short and J 4 bases short, with 21 bases between. This CDR3 region has 16 residues. In nucleotides, the CDR3 is TGTGCCACCAGCGCTCAACGGCGGGGAATTCGGTACGAGCAGTACTTC. Translation: CATSAQRRGIRYEQYF.

The genes are TRBV11-1 and TRBJ1-2, with 7 bases identical to TRBD1. The CDR3 contains 13 residues. Germline V gene data show CDR1 as SGHAT and CDR2 as FQDESV (reference sequence). With V trimmed by 5 bases and J by 4 bases, 4 bases remained unmatched. The CDR3, as DNA: TGTGCCAGCAGCCAGACAGGGATCTATGGCTACACCTTC. Its protein product is CASSQTGIYGYTF. Combining the CDR3 with reference TRBV11-1 and TRBJ1-2 gives the whole variable domain EAEVAQSPRYKITEKSQAVAFWCDPISGHATLYWYRQILGQGPELLVQFQDESVVDDSQLPKDRFSAERLKGVDSTLKIQPAELGDSAMYLCASSQTGIYGYTFGSGTRLTVV.

The J gene is TRBJ1-2, the V gene TRBV6-1, with 9 bases matching TRBD1. This CDR3 contains 16 residues. The germline gives CDR1 MNHNS, CDR2 SASEGT. Losses at the gene ends were 0 bases for V and 7 bases for J; bases not matched to a gene: 9. CDR3 coding DNA: TGTGCCAGCAGTGAAGCTTCAGGACAGGGGTCAGGTGGCTACACCTTC. Translated, it gives CASSEASGQGSGGYTF.

The rearrangement uses TRBV3-1 (or the pseudogene TRBV3-2) and TRBJ1-1; 8 bases fit TRBD1. The CDR3 is made up of 14 amino acids. V lost 6 bases to trimming and J lost 3 bases; unmatched junction nucleotides: 6. Germline assignment: CDR1 LGHDT and CDR2 YNNKEL (reference sequence). In nucleotides, the CDR3 is TGTGCCAGCAGAAACAGGGGGACGGACACTGAAGCTTTCTTT. Encoded protein: CASRNRGTDTEAFF.

The DNA of the CDR3 is TGTGCCAGCAGCTTAGATCGGCAGGGGATAGCTTTCTTT. The encoded protein is CASSLDRQGIAFF. This chain links TRBV11-2 with TRBJ1-1; TRBD1 might be the D (6 bases). Trimming left V 0 bases short and J 10 bases short, with 12 bases between. Per germline, CDR1 SGHAT and CDR2 FQNNGV. This CDR3 is 13 amino acids long.

The chain employs TRBV28 and TRBJ1-1; 11 bases align to TRBD1. J lost 3 bases, V lost 7 bases, and 7 bases had no gene match. The V gene's germline CDR1 is MDHEN and CDR2 SYDVKM. There are 15 residues in the CDR3. The CDR3 sequence: CASNLPGQGDTEAFF. CDR3 coding DNA: TGTGCCAGCAACCTCCCGGGACAGGGGGACACTGAAGCTTTCTTT.